These T cell receptor beta chains were read from a single sample in a study of blood T cell repertoires in COVID-19. TCRdb's copy holds only in-frame clones and misses some; the assay was immunoSEQ multiplex PCR. Found here are roughly 200,000 clones, around 78% of them singletons; the top ten hold roughly 2.8%. Sequenced material: peripheral blood. The receptors were gathered from a woman older than 75 with active or convalescent COVID-19. Both conserved end residues are part of each CDR3. The D gene is left open where the match is weak. Some rows have no size entry. The others give once, few or many, or a class for an expanded clone.

once TRBJ2-2 TRBV7-9 TRBD2 TGTGCCAGACTGCCCATTGGGGGGGATTCGCCAGGGGAGCTGTTTTTT CARLPIGGDSPGELFF
once TRBJ2-5 TRBV9 TRBD2 TGTGCCAGCAGCTCGCGGACTAGCGGGGTAGAGACCCAGTACTTC CASSSRTSGVETQYF
- TRBJ1-1 TRBV5-1 - TGCGCCAGCAGCTTGGAGAACAACCCGAACACTGAAGCTTTCTTT CASSLENNPNTEAFF
once TRBJ2-6 TRBV2 - TGTGCCAGCAGTCCTTCGGTCTCGGCCAACGTCCTGACTTTC CASSPSVSANVLTF
few TRBJ2-1 TRBV5-1 - TGCGCCAGCATCCCGAGCCGGGGTAGCTCCTACAATGAGCAGTTCTTC CASIPSRGSSYNEQFF
few TRBJ1-3 TRBV10-2 TRBD1 TGCGCCAGCAGTGGGTGGGGACAGCCGGCTAGCTCTGGAAACACCATATATTTT CASSGWGQPASSGNTIYF
few TRBJ1-4 TRBV6-5 - TGTGCCAGCAGTTACTCACCAGCAACTAATGAAAAACTGTTTTTT CASSYSPATNEKLFF
- TRBJ1-5 TRBV12-3/TRBV12-4 - TGTGCCAGCAGTTTAGCGGAGAATCAGCCCCAGCATTTT CASSLAENQPQHF
few TRBJ2-7 TRBV20-1 - TGCAGTGCTAGTGGGGGCGCCTCCTACGAGCAGTACTTC CSASGGASYEQYF
- TRBJ2-1 TRBV7-9 TRBD1 TGTGCCAGCAGCAAATCCGGGACAGGGGGCAGTGAGCAGTTCTTC CASSKSGTGGSEQFF
- TRBJ2-3 TRBV5-1 TRBD2 TGCGCCAGCAGCTTGGAGGGACTAGCTAGCACAGATACGCAGTATTTT CASSLEGLASTDTQYF
- TRBJ2-1 TRBV27 TRBD2 TGTGCCAGCAGTTTATCCGGGCTAGCGGGGTTTATTTCCTACAATGAGCAGTTCTTC CASSLSGLAGFISYNEQFF
- TRBJ1-3 TRBV6-5 - TGTGCCGGTGCGGCAGGGGATAGCTCTGGAAACACCATATATTTT CAGAAGDSSGNTIYF
- TRBJ1-4 TRBV5-1 - TGCGCCAGCAGCCCAGAGTCGGGTGGAAAACTGTTTTTT CASSPESGGKLFF
- TRBJ2-5 TRBV19 - TGTGCCAGTAGTATAAGGGGGGAGACCCAGTACTTC CASSIRGETQYF
few TRBJ1-4 TRBV5-1 - TGCGCCAGCAGCTTGGGGGCAGAGGGTGAAAAACTGTTTTTT CASSLGAEGEKLFF
- TRBJ2-2 TRBV5-5 - TGTGCCAGCAGCCCCAGGGAATTGAACACCGGGGAGCTGTTTTTT CASSPRELNTGELFF
few TRBJ1-3 TRBV5-4 - TGTGCCAGCAGCTCTCCGACAGGATCTGGAAACACCATATATTTT CASSSPTGSGNTIYF
- TRBJ2-1 TRBV6-6 - TGTGCCAGCAGCCAAATACGAGGTAGTCTGTTCTTC CASSQIRGSLFF
- TRBJ1-6 TRBV28 - TGTGCCAGCAGTTTTATCTATAATTCACCCCTCCACTTT CASSFIYNSPLHF
- TRBJ2-5 TRBV9 TRBD2 TGTGCCAGCAGCGTGGGGCTAGCGGGGGGACACGAAGAGACCCAGTACTTC CASSVGLAGGHEETQYF
- TRBJ1-1 TRBV2 - TGTGCCAGCAGTGGTGCCAGGGTTTTCACTGAAGCTTTCTTT CASSGARVFTEAFF